Listed below are T cell receptor beta chains from one sample, sequenced in a study of cytomegalovirus exposure and HLA in healthy donors. TCRdb's table, derived via immunoSEQ multiplex PCR, lists solely in-frame clones and lacks some. Of around 90,000 clones in the sample, around 73% were seen once. The material sequenced was PBMCs. These receptors were taken from a woman in her forties in good health and CMV-seronegative. CDR3s include the opening cysteine and the closing phenylalanine or tryptophan. A D gene is named only where the DNA matches it firmly. Size is stated for part of the rows, as once, few or many counts, or as a class when the clone is expanded.

v_call: TRBV6-4
cdr3_length: 14
d_call: .
clone_size: .
j_call: TRBJ2-1
cdr3_nt: TGTGCCAGCAGTCCCAGCGGGTCCTACAATGAGCAGTTCTTC
cdr3_aa: CASSPSGSYNEQFF

v_call: TRBV7-9
cdr3_length: 15
d_call: TRBD1
clone_size: .
j_call: TRBJ2-5
cdr3_nt: TGTGCCAGCAGCTTAAACGGACAGGGGCGGGAGACCCAGTACTTC
cdr3_aa: CASSLNGQGRETQYF

v_call: TRBV2
cdr3_length: 12
d_call: .
clone_size: .
j_call: TRBJ1-1
cdr3_nt: TGTGCCAGCAGGCAGGGGCGTACTGAAGCTTTCTTT
cdr3_aa: CASRQGRTEAFF

v_call: TRBV4-1
cdr3_length: 16
d_call: TRBD1
clone_size: once
j_call: TRBJ1-5
cdr3_nt: TGCGCCAGCAGCCAAGGGACAGGTTGGGGCAATCAGCCCCAGCATTTT
cdr3_aa: CASSQGTGWGNQPQHF

v_call: TRBV27
cdr3_length: 14
d_call: TRBD1
clone_size: .
j_call: TRBJ1-2
cdr3_nt: TGTGCCAGCAGTTTATCCCACAGGGGGAGCGGCTACACCTTC
cdr3_aa: CASSLSHRGSGYTF

v_call: TRBV9
cdr3_length: 13
d_call: TRBD2
clone_size: .
j_call: TRBJ2-7
cdr3_nt: TGTGCCAGCAGCGAGGTACTAGCGGGGGAGCAGTACTTC
cdr3_aa: CASSEVLAGEQYF

v_call: TRBV19
cdr3_length: 14
d_call: TRBD1
clone_size: .
j_call: TRBJ2-1
cdr3_nt: TGTGCCACCACCTTGACAGGGACCTACAATGAGCAGTTCTTC
cdr3_aa: CATTLTGTYNEQFF

v_call: TRBV19
cdr3_length: 13
d_call: .
clone_size: .
j_call: TRBJ2-3
cdr3_nt: TGTGCCAGTACTTCTCTAGCAACAGATACGCAGTATTTT
cdr3_aa: CASTSLATDTQYF

v_call: TRBV28
cdr3_length: 14
d_call: TRBD1
clone_size: .
j_call: TRBJ1-4
cdr3_nt: TGTGCCAGCAGTTTATTGGGACAGAAAGAAAAACTGTTTTTT
cdr3_aa: CASSLLGQKEKLFF

v_call: TRBV6-1
cdr3_length: 15
d_call: TRBD1
clone_size: few
j_call: TRBJ1-5
cdr3_nt: TGTGCCAGCAGCTCATCGACAGGGAATGATCAGCCCCAGCATTTT
cdr3_aa: CASSSSTGNDQPQHF

v_call: TRBV5-5
cdr3_length: 17
d_call: TRBD1
clone_size: few
j_call: TRBJ2-2
cdr3_nt: TGTGCCAGCAGCCCCGGACAGGGGCCCTCGAACACCGGGGAGCTGTTTTTT
cdr3_aa: CASSPGQGPSNTGELFF

v_call: TRBV7-8
cdr3_length: 16
d_call: TRBD1
clone_size: .
j_call: TRBJ1-1
cdr3_nt: TGTGCCAGCAGCTTAGACAGGGGCGGTGGGAACACTGAAGCTTTCTTT
cdr3_aa: CASSLDRGGGNTEAFF

v_call: TRBV7-9
cdr3_length: 14
d_call: .
clone_size: .
j_call: TRBJ1-5
cdr3_nt: TGTGCCAGCAGCTTAGTCGGGATTGGACAGCCCCAGCATTTT
cdr3_aa: CASSLVGIGQPQHF

v_call: TRBV5-6
cdr3_length: 16
d_call: .
clone_size: .
j_call: TRBJ1-5
cdr3_nt: TGTGCCAGCAGCCTGTTTGACGCAGGGGTGGGTCAGCCCCAGCATTTT
cdr3_aa: CASSLFDAGVGQPQHF

v_call: TRBV7-2
cdr3_length: 15
d_call: .
clone_size: .
j_call: TRBJ1-2
cdr3_nt: TGTGCCAGCAGCGTAGGGCTAGTGCTTAACTATGGCTACACCTTC
cdr3_aa: CASSVGLVLNYGYTF

v_call: TRBV9
cdr3_length: 15
d_call: TRBD2
clone_size: .
j_call: TRBJ2-1
cdr3_nt: TGTGCCAGCAGCGTAGACGGGACTAGCAGAAATGAGCAGTTCTTC
cdr3_aa: CASSVDGTSRNEQFF

v_call: TRBV11-2
cdr3_length: 15
d_call: TRBD1
clone_size: .
j_call: TRBJ2-5
cdr3_nt: TGTGCCAGCAGCTTATGGGACAGGGCGTTTGGATCCCAGTACTTC
cdr3_aa: CASSLWDRAFGSQYF

v_call: TRBV6-5
cdr3_length: 14
d_call: .
clone_size: few
j_call: TRBJ1-2
cdr3_nt: TGTGCCAGCAGTTACTCCACAGCCCTGAATGGCTACACCTTC
cdr3_aa: CASSYSTALNGYTF

v_call: TRBV19
cdr3_length: 13
d_call: .
clone_size: .
j_call: TRBJ1-5
cdr3_nt: TGTGCCAGTAGTATCGGTGGCAATCAGCCCCAGCATTTT
cdr3_aa: CASSIGGNQPQHF

v_call: TRBV25-1
cdr3_length: 12
d_call: .
clone_size: .
j_call: TRBJ1-2
cdr3_nt: TGTGCCAGCAACGGGGGGAACTATGGCTACACCTTC
cdr3_aa: CASNGGNYGYTF

v_call: TRBV29-1
cdr3_length: 13
d_call: TRBD2
clone_size: .
j_call: TRBJ2-7
cdr3_nt: TGCAGCGTTCGACTAGCGGGAGATACCGAGCAGTACTTC
cdr3_aa: CSVRLAGDTEQYF

v_call: TRBV9
cdr3_length: 15
d_call: TRBD1
clone_size: .
j_call: TRBJ2-1
cdr3_nt: TGTGCCAGCAGCGTGGGACAGGGGGTAGGCAATGAGCAGTTCTTC
cdr3_aa: CASSVGQGVGNEQFF

v_call: TRBV28
cdr3_length: 13
d_call: .
clone_size: .
j_call: TRBJ2-7
cdr3_nt: TGTGCCAGCACTAGCGAGATTTATTACGAGCAGTACTTC
cdr3_aa: CASTSEIYYEQYF

v_call: TRBV6-6
cdr3_length: 15
d_call: TRBD1
clone_size: .
j_call: TRBJ2-1
cdr3_nt: TGTGCCAGCAGTTCTCCGGGACAGGGGGCGAATGAGCAGTTCTTC
cdr3_aa: CASSSPGQGANEQFF